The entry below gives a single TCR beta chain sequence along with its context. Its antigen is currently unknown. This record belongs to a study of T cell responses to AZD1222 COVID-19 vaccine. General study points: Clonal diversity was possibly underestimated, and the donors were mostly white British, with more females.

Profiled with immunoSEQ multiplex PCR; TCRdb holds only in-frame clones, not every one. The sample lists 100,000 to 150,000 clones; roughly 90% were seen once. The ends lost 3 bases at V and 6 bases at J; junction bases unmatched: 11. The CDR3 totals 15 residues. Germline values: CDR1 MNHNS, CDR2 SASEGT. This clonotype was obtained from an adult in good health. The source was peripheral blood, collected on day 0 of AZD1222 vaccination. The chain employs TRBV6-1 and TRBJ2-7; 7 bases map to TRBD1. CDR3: CASSDKDRPPGEQYF. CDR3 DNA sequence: TGTGCCAGCAGTGACAAGGACAGGCCCCCCGGCGAGCAGTACTTC.